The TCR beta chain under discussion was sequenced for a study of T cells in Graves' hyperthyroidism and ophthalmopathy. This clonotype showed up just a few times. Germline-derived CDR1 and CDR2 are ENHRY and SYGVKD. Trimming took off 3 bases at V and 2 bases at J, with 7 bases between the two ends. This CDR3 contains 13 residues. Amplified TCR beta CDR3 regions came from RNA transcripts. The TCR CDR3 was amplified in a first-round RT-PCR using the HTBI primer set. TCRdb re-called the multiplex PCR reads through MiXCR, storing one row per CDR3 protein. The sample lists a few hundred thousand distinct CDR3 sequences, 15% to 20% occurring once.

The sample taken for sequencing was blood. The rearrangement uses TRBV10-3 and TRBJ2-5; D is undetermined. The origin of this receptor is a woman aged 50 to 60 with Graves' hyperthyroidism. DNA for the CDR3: TGTGCCATCAGTGAAGCAGTACAAGAGACCCAGTACTTC. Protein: CAISEAVQETQYF.